One T cell receptor (beta chain) is described in this entry. Its antigen is currently unknown. This specimen belongs to a study of T cell repertoires in cytomegalovirus infection. Study context: In the study, CMV epitopes included recently identified HLA-C-restricted and well-studied HLA-B-restricted ones. Carrying CMV and the relevant HLA type showed in public TCR beta signatures.

TCRdb analysed the reads with MiXCR anew, one entry per CDR3 protein. The table shows 84,000 or so distinct CDR3 sequences, with 45% to 55% occurring only once. This CDR3 contains 15 residues. Germline V gene data show CDR1 as LNHDA and CDR2 as SQIVND (reference sequence). V lost 6 bases and J 7 bases, leaving 16 bases between the germline ends. The sequence derives from a human donor in good health (CMV status not recorded). Some clones in this sample may be carry-over from other donors' samples. The rearrangement joins TRBV19 to TRBJ2-6; tentatively, D is TRBD2 (5 bases). Material: CD8+ T cells from cultured PBMCs, obtained from culture after CMV antigen stimulation. DNA for the CDR3: TGTGCCAGTAGCCCCTCGGGGAACTCCGCCAACGTCCTGACTTTC. Amino acid sequence: CASSPSGNSANVLTF.